Listed here is a single T cell receptor (beta chain). Its antigen is currently unknown. CD45RA-negative memory and CD45RA+ naive subsets were split from the CD4+ cells. These data come from a study of shared clonotypes between healthy human individuals. Study summary: Three men and two women, aged 18 to 49, were donors. A donor's plate count was three for CD4 naive and three for CD4 memory; CD8 naive had two and CD8 memory one.

Study-wide findings and caveats: In this cohort, only blood was sampled, and tissue repertoires likely differ.

Assay used: immunoSEQ multiplex PCR; TCRdb lists only in-frame clones, some missing. The sample comprises 850,000 to 1,200,000 clones, 65% to 75% of which are singletons, and about 1.5% rests with the top ten. In germline, CDR1 is MNHNS, CDR2 SASEGT. The trim removed 6 bases at V and 8 bases at J, leaving 12 bases unmatched. The CDR3 spans 15 residues. The clonotype originates from a man between 18 and 29 years old in good health. Sequencing was performed on memory CD4+ T cells sorted from blood. Subset given: CD45RA-negative fraction. The rearrangement links TRBV6-1 to TRBJ1-2; 10 nucleotides line up with TRBD1. The CDR3 protein is CASRISGQGGGGYTF. The CDR3 DNA follows: TGTGCCAGCAGGATATCTGGACAGGGGGGAGGAGGCTACACCTTC.